Described below is a single TCR beta chain sequence and its context. CDR1 is SNHLY, CDR2 FYNNEI, per germline. The CDR3 length is 15 residues. V trimming: 4 bases; J trimming: 5 bases; junction bases outside the gene matches: 2. The sample belongs to a study of technical replicates of blood from a few donors. Generated by immunoSEQ multiplex PCR, the TCRdb table keeps only in-frame clones and is missing some. The table records just under 100,000 clones, roughly 96% of them present only once. The sample was T cells isolated from PBMCs. The V call is TRBV2, the J call TRBJ2-1; 13 bases are shared with TRBD2. This TCR was sampled from a human donor in good health. CDR3 in amino acids: CASSGGLAGNNEQFF. CDR3 nucleotide sequence: TGTGCCAGCAGTGGGGGACTAGCGGGGAACAATGAGCAGTTCTTC.